By share, the clone carrying this T cell receptor beta chain counts as medium-sized. The antigen remains undetermined. Sequenced with the Oncomine TCR Beta short-read assay was DNA taken from cultured CD4+ T cells. TCRdb re-called the PCR reads with MiXCR, one entry per CDR3 protein. The profile shows some 18,000 distinct CDR3 sequences, around 52% of them singletons. This specimen comes from a study of vaccination and CD4 T cells after COVID-19. Whole-study findings and limits: Spike mono-reactivity was the property of 304 of 307 vaccine-specific clones in convalescent patients. It was observed that, in convalescent patients, a median approximately 90% of reactive clones arose only post-vaccination. The study examined relatively few convalescent patients and included no early post-infection timepoints.

Regarding treatment: approximately nine-day PBMC culture with coronavirus spike peptide pools or control peptides (ViraFEST assay). This CDR3 spans 17 amino acids. Germline V lookup: CDR1 SNHLY, CDR2 FYNNEI. With 4 bases removed from V and 4 bases from J, the gap between germline ends came to 17 bases. The chain recombines TRBV2 with TRBJ2-6; a weak D match, TRBD1 (5 bases). The origin of this receptor is a human donor who had recovered from COVID-19. Material: CD4+ T cells from blood, cultured in vitro, obtained before SARS-CoV-2 vaccination. CDR3 nucleotide sequence: TGTGCCAGCAGTGCCCACAGGATGCACGCGGGGGCCAACGTCCTGACTTTC. Its protein product is CASSAHRMHAGANVLTF. Full variable domain (outside the CDR3, taken from reference TRBV2 and TRBJ2-6): EPEVTQTPSHQVTQMGQEVILRCVPISNHLYFYWYRQILGQKVEFLVSFYNNEISEKSEIFDDQFSVERPDGSNFTLKIRSTKLEDSAMYFCASSAHRMHAGANVLTFGAGSRLTVL.